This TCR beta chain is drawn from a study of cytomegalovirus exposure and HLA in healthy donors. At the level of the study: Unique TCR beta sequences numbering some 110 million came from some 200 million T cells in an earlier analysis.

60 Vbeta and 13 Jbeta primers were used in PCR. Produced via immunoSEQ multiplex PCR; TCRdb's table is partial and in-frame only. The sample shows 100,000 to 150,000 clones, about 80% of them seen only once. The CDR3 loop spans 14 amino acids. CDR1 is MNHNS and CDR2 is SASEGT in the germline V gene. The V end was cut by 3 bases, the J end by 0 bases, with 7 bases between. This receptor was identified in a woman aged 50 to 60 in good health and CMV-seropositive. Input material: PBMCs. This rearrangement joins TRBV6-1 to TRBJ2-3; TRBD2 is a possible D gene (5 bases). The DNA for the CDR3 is TGTGCCAGCAGTGAGGGCGGGAGCACAGATACGCAGTATTTT. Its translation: CASSEGGSTDTQYF.